This T cell receptor beta chain emerged from a study of blood T cell repertoires in COVID-19. Study overall: Material from acute and convalescent COVID-19 was sourced from the United States, Italy and Spain. T cells, B-cell-depleted T cells, or PBMCs provided the cDNA or gDNA that served as material.

The CDR3 is made up of 14 amino acids. The germline V gene has CDR1 SGHTA and CDR2 FQGNSA. Trimming removed 5 bases from V and 4 bases from J, with 12 bases in between. Study processing details: Estimated nucleated cell counts came from reference gene primer amplification. The table came from immunoSEQ multiplex PCR; TCRdb's copy has only in-frame clones and leaves some out. V and J calls and clone size are copied from that table; D and trimming were computed from the DNA. The sample gives 70,000 or so clones, 82% of which show up once; over 15% is in the top ten. The sequence was obtained from a human donor in a cohort sampled during active COVID-19. This chain links TRBV7-2 with TRBJ1-3; D call uncertain. Sequencing input: peripheral blood. CDR3 in DNA: TGTGCCAGCAGCCAGGATTATTCCGGAAACACCATATATTTT. Translating it yields CASSQDYSGNTIYF.